A single T cell receptor beta chain is shown here with its context. Antigen: not known. The data stem from a study of T cell responses to AZD1222 COVID-19 vaccine. Study results and limitations: At baseline, just a handful of AZD1222 recipients tested seropositive. No repertoire was sampled before or during the peak T cell response, only after it.

Germline CDR1 SEHNR, CDR2 FQNEAQ (reference sequence). Trimming removed 1 base at V and 12 bases at J, with 13 bases between. CDR3 length: 12 residues. The protocol was immunoSEQ multiplex PCR, while the TCRdb copy is restricted to in-frame clones and leaves out a portion. The sample consists of over 70,000 clones, about 83% of them appearing once. The chain employs TRBV7-9 and TRBJ2-7; D not resolved. The sequencing here drew on peripheral blood, taken 28 days after the second dose of the MenACWY control vaccine. The sequence came from an adult who received the MenACWY meningococcal vaccine as a control. As DNA, the CDR3 is TGTGCCAGCAGCTTAGGGAACTCCCGGCTGTACTTC. Translating gives CASSLGNSRLYF.